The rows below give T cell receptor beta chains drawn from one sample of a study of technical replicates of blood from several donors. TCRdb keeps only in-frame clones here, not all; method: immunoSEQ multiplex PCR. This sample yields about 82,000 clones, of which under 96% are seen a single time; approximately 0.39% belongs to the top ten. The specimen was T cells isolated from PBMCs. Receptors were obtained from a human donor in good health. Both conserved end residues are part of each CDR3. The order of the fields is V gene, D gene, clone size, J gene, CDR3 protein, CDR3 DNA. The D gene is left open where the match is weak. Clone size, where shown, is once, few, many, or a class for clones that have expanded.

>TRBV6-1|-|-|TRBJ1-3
CASSEMDMNSGNTIYF
TGTGCCAGCAGTGAAATGGACATGAACTCTGGAAACACCATATATTTT
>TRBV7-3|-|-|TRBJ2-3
CASSPQQGTPTDTQYF
TGTGCCAGCAGCCCACAACAGGGAACCCCCACAGATACGCAGTATTTT
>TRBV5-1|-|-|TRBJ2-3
CASSLEVASSADTQYF
TGCGCCAGCAGCTTGGAAGTAGCTTCTAGCGCAGATACGCAGTATTTT
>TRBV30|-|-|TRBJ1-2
CACPSGEGYTF
TGTGCCTGCCCCTCGGGGGAAGGCTACACCTTC
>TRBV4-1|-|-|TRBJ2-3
CASSQRQLASSQDTQYF
TGCGCCAGCAGCCAGCGACAACTAGCTTCATCCCAAGATACGCAGTATTTT
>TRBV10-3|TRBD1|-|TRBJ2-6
CAIRDRGASSGANVLTF
TGTGCCATCAGGGACAGGGGGGCCAGCTCTGGGGCCAACGTCCTGACTTTC
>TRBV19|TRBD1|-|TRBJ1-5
CASNDRVDQPQHF
TGTGCCAGTAACGACAGGGTGGATCAGCCCCAGCATTTT
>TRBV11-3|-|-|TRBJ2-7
CASSLNRDYEQYF
TGTGCCAGCAGCTTGAACAGGGACTACGAGCAGTACTTC
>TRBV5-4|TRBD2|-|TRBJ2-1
CASSLTSGRANEQFF
TGTGCCAGCAGCTTGACTAGCGGGAGGGCCAATGAGCAGTTCTTC
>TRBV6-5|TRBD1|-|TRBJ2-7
CASSYSGTGYEQYF
TGTGCCAGCAGTTACTCCGGGACAGGATACGAGCAGTACTTC
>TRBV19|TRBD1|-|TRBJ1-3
CASSTTGNTIYF
TGTGCCAGTAGTACGACAGGGAACACCATATATTTT
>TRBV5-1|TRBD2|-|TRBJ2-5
CASSLGLAGGIEETQYF
TGCGCCAGCAGCTTGGGACTAGCGGGAGGCATTGAAGAGACCCAGTACTTC
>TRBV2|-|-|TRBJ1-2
CASGRDKGYTF
TGTGCCAGCGGACGGGATAAGGGCTACACCTTC
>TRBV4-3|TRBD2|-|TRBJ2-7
CASSQEAQRGGFYEQYF
TGCGCCAGCAGCCAAGAGGCCCAGCGCGGGGGATTCTACGAGCAGTACTTC
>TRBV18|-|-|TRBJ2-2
CASSLYQTGTDTGELFF
TGTGCCAGCTCACTCTACCAAACAGGGACCGACACCGGGGAGCTGTTTTTT
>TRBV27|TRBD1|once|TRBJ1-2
CASSLQGSYGYTF
TGTGCCAGCAGTCTACAGGGGTCCTATGGCTACACCTTC
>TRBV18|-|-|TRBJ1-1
CASSPQVGTEAFF
TGTGCCAGCTCACCACAAGTCGGGACAGAAGCTTTCTTT
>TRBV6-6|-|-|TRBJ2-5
CASRRVQETQYF
TGTGCCAGCAGACGGGTCCAAGAGACCCAGTACTTC
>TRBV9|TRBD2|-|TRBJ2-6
CASSAGLAISGANVLTF
TGTGCCAGCAGCGCGGGACTAGCCATTTCTGGGGCCAACGTCCTGACTTTC
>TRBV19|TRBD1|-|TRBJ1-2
CASIGDRSPSWGYTF
TGTGCCAGTATTGGGGACAGATCCCCTTCTTGGGGCTACACCTTC
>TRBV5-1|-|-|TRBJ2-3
CASSPWGDSTDTQYF
TGCGCCAGCAGCCCTTGGGGGGATAGCACAGATACGCAGTATTTT
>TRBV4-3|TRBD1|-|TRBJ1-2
CASSQDSGQGYGYTF
TGCGCCAGCAGCCAAGACTCTGGACAGGGCTATGGCTACACCTTC
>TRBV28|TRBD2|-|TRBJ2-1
CASSSLAGVNEQFF
TGTGCCAGCAGTTCTCTAGCGGGAGTCAATGAGCAGTTCTTC
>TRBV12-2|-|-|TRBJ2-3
CASRSPRETDTQYF
TGTGCAAGTCGCTCCCCCCGCGAGACAGATACGCAGTATTTT
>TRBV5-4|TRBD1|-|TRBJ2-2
CASSRPSGQGITGELFF
TGTGCCAGCAGCAGACCTTCGGGACAGGGAATAACCGGGGAGCTGTTTTTT
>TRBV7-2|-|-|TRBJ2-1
CASSLAGASDEQFF
TGTGCCAGCAGCTTAGCGGGAGCATCGGATGAGCAGTTCTTC
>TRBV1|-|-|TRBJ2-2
CTSSQTRSGTGELFF
TGCACCAGCAGCCAAACTAGGAGTGGCACCGGGGAGCTGTTTTTT
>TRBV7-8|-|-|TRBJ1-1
CASSRTQNTEAFF
TGTGCCAGCAGCCGGACACAGAACACTGAAGCTTTCTTT
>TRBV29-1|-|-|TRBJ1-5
CSVPSADSNQPQHF
TGCAGCGTCCCTAGTGCGGATAGCAATCAGCCCCAGCATTTT
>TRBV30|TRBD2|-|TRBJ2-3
CAFATGLAGGSTDTQYF
TGTGCCTTCGCGACGGGACTAGCGGGAGGTAGCACAGATACGCAGTATTTT
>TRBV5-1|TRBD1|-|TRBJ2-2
CASSRGGDTGELFF
TGCGCCAGCTCCCGAGGGGGCGACACCGGGGAGCTGTTTTTT
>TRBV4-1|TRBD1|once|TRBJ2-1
CASSQESGTGSYPYNEQFF
TGCGCCAGCAGCCAAGAGAGCGGGACAGGGTCCTATCCCTACAATGAGCAGTTCTTC
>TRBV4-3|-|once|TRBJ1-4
CASSQDQGLNEKLFF
TGCGCCAGCAGCCAAGATCAGGGGCTTAATGAAAAACTGTTTTTT
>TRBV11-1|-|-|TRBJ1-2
CASSLGGIYGYTF
TGTGCCAGCAGCTTAGGAGGGATCTATGGCTACACCTTC
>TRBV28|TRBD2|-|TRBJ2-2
CASRSREGANTGELFF
TGTGCCAGCAGGTCGCGGGAGGGCGCGAACACCGGGGAGCTGTTTTTT
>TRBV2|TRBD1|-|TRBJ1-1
CASRGQGDVEAFF
TGTGCCAGCAGAGGACAGGGGGATGTTGAAGCTTTCTTT
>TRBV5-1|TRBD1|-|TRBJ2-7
CASSSSWTGVYEQYF
TGCGCCAGCAGCTCCTCATGGACAGGGGTCTACGAGCAGTACTTC
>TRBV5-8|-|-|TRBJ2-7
CASSLTYEQYF
TGTGCCAGCAGCTTGACATACGAGCAGTACTTC
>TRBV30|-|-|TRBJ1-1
CAWSGGLSNTEAFF
TGTGCCTGGAGCGGGGGACTGTCGAACACTGAAGCTTTCTTT
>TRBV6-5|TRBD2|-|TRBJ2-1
CASIDGLAGGNEQFF
TGTGCCAGCATCGACGGACTAGCGGGGGGCAATGAGCAGTTCTTC
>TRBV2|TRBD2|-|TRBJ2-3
CASSGTSGKVDTQYF
TGTGCCAGCAGCGGGACTAGCGGGAAGGTAGATACGCAGTATTTT
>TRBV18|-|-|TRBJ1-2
CASSPVPGSVYGYTF
TGTGCCAGCTCACCAGTCCCAGGGTCGGTCTATGGCTACACCTTC
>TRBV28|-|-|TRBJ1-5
CASRSTAQPQHF
TGTGCCAGCAGATCTACAGCCCAGCCCCAGCATTTT
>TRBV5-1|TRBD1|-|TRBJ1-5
CASSLGQGEGQPQHF
TGCGCCAGCAGCTTAGGACAGGGGGAGGGTCAGCCCCAGCATTTT
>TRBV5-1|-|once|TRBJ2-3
CASSQIASGTDTQYF
TGCGCCAGCAGTCAGATAGCTAGCGGCACAGATACGCAGTATTTT
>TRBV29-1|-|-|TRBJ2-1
CSGLWLSDYEQFF
TGCAGCGGTTTGTGGCTAAGCGACTATGAGCAGTTCTTC